The clone carrying this T cell receptor beta chain was observed a single time. Its antigen remains unknown. These data are taken from a study of shared clonotypes between healthy human individuals. About the research overall: Three CD4 naive, three CD4 memory, two CD8 naive and one CD8 memory plate were used per donor.

DNA at about 0.2 ug, some 31,000 T cell genomes, went into sorted-subset replicate PCRs. Some clones are missing from TCRdb's copy, which holds only in-frame ones; the method was immunoSEQ multiplex PCR. Here the sample spans about 580,000 clones, roughly 98% being singletons. Study conclusions and caveats: Clonotype sharing across donors was expected to vary with sequencing depth. What rarefaction showed was incomplete sorted-subset sequencing despite large depth.

Naive CD8 cells lacked CD45RO, underwent positive selection for CCR7 and left out terminally differentiated effector memory CD45RA+ cells. The clonotype comes from a man aged 25-45 years in good health. The source material was naive CD8+ T cells sorted from blood.

The CDR3 DNA reads TGTGCCATCAGTGACTCAGGACAGGGTCCCCCTCCTGGAAACACCATATATTTT. Its translation is CAISDSGQGPPPGNTIYF. The chain recombines TRBV10-3 with TRBJ1-3; TRBD1 matches at 8 bases. Per germline, CDR1 ENHRY and CDR2 SYGVKD. The ends lost 3 bases at V and 2 bases at J; junction bases unmatched: 12. This CDR3 has 18 amino acids.